Sequencing of this T cell receptor beta chain was carried out in a study of monozygotic twins with inflammatory bowel disease (dated by TCRdb to about 2019). Background on the whole study: The complete study included around 30 monozygotic twin pairs: 19 IBD-discordant Danish pairs and nine German pairs, of which four were IBD-concordant and five were IBD-discordant. The search for disease-associated traits relied mainly on comparing, within discordant pairs, IBD patients with their genetically identical healthy co-twins. Each individual had, on average, about 151 000 unique TCRalpha sequences and 181 000 unique TCRbeta sequences available for analysis. The full study reports these points: Different T cell subtypes could not be distinguished in the analysis. The results gave no support for a single strong signal or clonotype linked to IBD. IBD patients had lower TCRbeta repertoire diversity, measured by the inverse Simpson index, than their healthy co-twins. Background noise and inter-individual variability may have been introduced into the repertoires by the differing immunosuppressive treatments among patients. Repertoire similarity did not differ between concordant and discordant twins, which could be due to limited statistical power. IBD patients shared fewer clonotypes with other individuals than healthy twins did, most markedly in patients showing signs of disease activity.

Per the germline V gene, SGHDT is the CDR1 and YYEEEE is the CDR2. The CDR3 numbers 15 residues from cysteine through phenylalanine. The coding DNA is unavailable. Comment on this clonotype: The clone's antigen remains unknown.

An approximately 2.5 ml peripheral blood sample was drawn into PAXgene tubes per donor and stored at -80°C. Without T cell sorting, total RNA was isolated from whole blood using the PAXgene blood miRNA kit on an automated QIAcube. Deep TCRalpha and TCRbeta repertoire profiling with unique molecular barcoding was performed on peripheral blood of monozygotic twin pairs concordant or discordant for inflammatory bowel disease. For every twin pair, smoking habits were documented, and each individual was categorised as a current, former or never smoker. Library prep was done by 5' RACE. The input for every TCR library was 3500 ng of total RNA. cDNA was synthesized with SMARTScribe reverse transcriptase in eight separate reactions per sample. During cDNA synthesis, unique molecular identifiers containing a 6-nucleotide sample barcode were introduced by template switching. Two nested PCRs of roughly 16 and 10 cycles amplified the TCRalpha and TCRbeta cDNA, and bead purification followed each PCR. Before amplification, cDNA was treated with uracil DNA-glycosylase and purified using the QIAquick PCR purification kit. The second PCR was the step at which Illumina TruSeq-compatible adapters and sample-specific barcodes were added. Library quality and concentration were checked on TapeStation and Qubit, and libraries were pooled at approximately 4.7 ng each. The pooled libraries were sequenced with 2 x 100 bp reads and custom sequencing primers on an Illumina HiSeq2500 single-index Rapid Run. For the original study's pipeline: UMI-based consensus assembly with MiGEC version 1.2.6 was used to correct PCR and sequencing errors. V(D)J alignment, clonotype assembly and CDR3 extraction were performed with MiXCR version 2.1.1. Normalisation of gene usage, clonotype sharing and MAIT/NKT TCR abundance was achieved by analysing the top 1000, 10 000 and 20 000 clonotypes per sample. After downsampling to 27 000 UMIs, diversity was calculated as the inverse Simpson index using the vegan R package. Paired Mann-Whitney U tests on discordant twin pairs were used, with Benjamini-Hochberg multiple-testing correction. TCRdb reprocessed the reads and lists each CDR3 protein sequence as a single entry, with no DNA. TCRdb, not the original authors, processed these V and J calls. This specimen's table enumerates about 380,000 distinct CDR3 sequences. The biggest ten clones account for about 2.5% of the sample.

What was sequenced was blood. The rearrangement combines TRBV5-6 with TRBJ1-6. The clonotype was recovered from a human donor with ulcerative colitis or Crohn's disease, or a healthy co-twin of an affected twin (not recorded which). The CDR3 region: CASSPRDFYNSPLHF.